The 17 T cell receptor beta chains reported below all come from one sample, sequenced in a study of T cell repertoires in cytomegalovirus infection. From the reads, TCRdb called clonotypes with MiXCR, one entry per CDR3 protein. The sample comprises 370,000 or so distinct CDR3 sequences, roughly a third of which are singletons, and about 13% rests with the top ten. These receptors' antigens are unknown. Sequencing used cultured PBMCs, obtained from culture after CMV antigen stimulation. The receptors originated from a human donor in good health (CMV status not recorded). Some clones in this sample may be carry-over from other donors' samples.

J is TRBJ2-3 and V is TRBV6-1; maybe TRBD1 (6 bases). V lost 6 bases and J lost 2, with 18 bases in between. Germline loops: CDR1 MNHNS, CDR2 SASEGT. The CDR3 is 16 residues long. The CDR3 bases are TGTGCCAGCAGCCGTAGCAGGGGCCGCTCCACAGATACGCAGTATTTT. Encoded protein: CASSRSRGRSTDTQYF.

This clonotype occurred a few times. The chain uses TRBV7-8 and TRBJ2-2; either TRBD1 or TRBD2 may fit D (5 bases each). The CDR3 has 16 residues. V gave up 4 bases and J gave up 4 bases, with 16 bases separating them. Germline values: CDR1 SGHVS, CDR2 FQNEAQ. CDR3 DNA sequence: TGTGCCAGCAGCTCCCCCATAGGGACGGGCACCGGGGAGCTGTTTTTT. It encodes CASSSPIGTGTGELFF.

The chain is built from TRBV12-3 or TRBV12-4 and TRBJ1-5, with D perhaps TRBD1 (5 bases). There are 14 residues in the CDR3. V was pared by 4 bases and J by 9 bases, with 16 bases between. In DNA, the CDR3 is TGTGCCAGCAGTTCTTGGGGCCCTTCGATGCCCCAGCATTTT. Translating it yields CASSSWGPSMPQHF.

This clonotype came up many times. The chain links TRBV7-3 to TRBJ2-3; 9 nucleotides line up with TRBD2. Germline V gives CDR1 SGHTA, CDR2 FQGTGA. CDR3 size: 15 residues. The V gene end was trimmed by 5 bases and the J gene end by 1 base; junction bases not matched to a gene: 4. CDR3 in DNA: TGTGCCAGCAGCGGTACTAGCGGGCGCACAGATACGCAGTATTTT. This codes for CASSGTSGRTDTQYF.

A single count supports this clonotype. This chain connects TRBV4-3 to TRBJ2-7; no clear D. Between the trimmed V and J ends, which lost 3 bases and 0 bases, there was a span of 9 bases. Looked up from germline, CDR1 is LGHNA and CDR2 is YSLEER. The length of the CDR3 is 14 residues. This CDR3 reads CASSQGILSYEQYF. In DNA form, the CDR3 reads TGCGCCAGCAGCCAGGGGATTCTCTCCTACGAGCAGTACTTC.

This clonotype showed up many times. The chain joins TRBV7-2 to TRBJ1-1, with no clear D. From germline, CDR1 is SGHTA and CDR2 FQGNSA. The germline V and J ends were trimmed by 3 bases and 2 bases, with 4 bases remaining between them. This CDR3 has 12 residues. CDR3 in amino acids: CASSFYNTEAFF. CDR3 DNA sequence: TGTGCCAGCAGCTTTTACAACACTGAAGCTTTCTTT.

V is TRBV14 and J is TRBJ1-2, with D hard to call. CDR3 size: 15 residues. CDR1 and CDR2 from the germline V gene are SGHDN and FVKESK. V lost 1 base to trimming and J lost 5 bases, with 14 bases between them. CDR3 loop: CASSQAVGPLYGYTF. Here the CDR3 DNA reads TGTGCCAGCAGCCAAGCGGTCGGGCCCCTTTATGGCTACACCTTC.

In this sample, this clonotype turned up a few times. This chain's CDR3 is CATSRGTGGSTDTQYF. The CDR3 nucleotides read TGTGCCACCAGCAGAGGAACAGGGGGTAGCACAGATACGCAGTATTTT. This chain joins TRBV15 and TRBJ2-3; TRBD1 matches 8 bases. V gave up 1 base and J gave up 0 bases; unmatched junction bases: 3. Germline V gives CDR1 LNHNV, CDR2 YYDKDF (reference sequence). The CDR3 is 16 amino acids. The variable domain in full, completed from reference TRBV15 and TRBJ2-3, reads DAMVIQNPRYQVTQFGKPVTLSCSQTLNHNVMYWYQQKSSQAPKLLFHYYDKDFNNEADTPDNFQSRRPNTSFCFLDIRSPGLGDTAMYLCATSRGTGGSTDTQYFGPGTRLTVL.

This chain connects TRBV4-3 to TRBJ2-3, with 8 bases lining up with TRBD2. This CDR3 is built from 17 residues. CDR1 is LGHNA, CDR2 YSLEER, per germline. Unmatched junction bases numbered 10, after V lost 0 bases and J lost 5 bases. CDR3: CASSQDRREGRIDTQYF. CDR3 DNA: TGCGCCAGCAGCCAAGATCGACGGGAGGGCCGTATAGATACGCAGTATTTT.

The V gene is TRBV6-2 or TRBV6-3, the J gene TRBJ1-1, with D unresolved. CDR1 and CDR2 from the germline V gene are MNHEY and SVGEGT. Trimming removed 8 bases from V and 1 base from J, with 20 bases in between. The CDR3 is 16 amino acids. CDR3 sequence reads: CASLQHTRGQNTEAFF. The CDR3 DNA reads TGTGCCAGCTTACAGCATACCCGCGGCCAGAACACTGAAGCTTTCTTT.

This clonotype has only one observation. The chain joins TRBV13 to TRBJ2-1; 7 bases map to TRBD2. J was trimmed by 9 bases and V by 2 bases; bases with no gene match: 10. Germline V CDR1 and CDR2: PRHDT, FYEKMQ (reference sequence). This CDR3 contains 15 residues. For the CDR3, the DNA is TGTGCCAGCAGCTTATTCCAGCGGGGTCGGGCTGAGCAGTTCTTC. This codes for CASSLFQRGRAEQFF. Complete variable domain (other parts from reference TRBV13 and TRBJ2-1): AAGVIQSPRHLIKEKRETATLKCYPIPRHDTVYWYQQGPGQDPQFLISFYEKMQSDKGSIPDRFSAQQFSDYHSELNMSSLELGDSALYFCASSLFQRGRAEQFFGPGTRLTVL.

This clonotype has only a few counts. This rearrangement joins TRBV7-8 to TRBJ2-2; D gene unclear. Germline-derived CDR1 and CDR2 are SGHVS and FQNEAQ. This CDR3 has 16 amino acids. V dropped 6 bases and J dropped 1 base, with 15 bases sitting between them. As DNA, the CDR3 is TGTGCCAGCAGGGAGACAACCATGGGGAACACCGGGGAGCTGTTTTTT. Translating it yields CASRETTMGNTGELFF. Full variable domain (missing parts from reference TRBV7-8 and TRBJ2-2): GAGVSQSPRYKVAKRGQDVALRCDPISGHVSLFWYQQALGQGPEFLTYFQNEAQLDKSGLPSDRFFAERPEGSVSTLKIQRTQQEDSAVYLCASRETTMGNTGELFFGEGSRLTVL.

This chain uses TRBV27 with TRBJ2-7; D is unclear. V dropped 0 bases and J dropped 1 base, with 7 bases sitting between them. Looked up from germline, CDR1 is MNHEY and CDR2 is SMNVEV (reference sequence). The CDR3 spans 14 residues. In DNA, the CDR3 is TGTGCCAGCAGTTTATCGGACGTTTCCTACGAGCAGTACTTC. Translation: CASSLSDVSYEQYF.

The V gene is TRBV19, the J gene TRBJ1-5, with a possible D match to TRBD1 (5 bases). V shed 3 bases and J shed 3 bases, with 18 bases lying between them. This CDR3 has 17 residues. CDR1 LNHDA and CDR2 SQIVND come from the germline V gene (reference sequence). CDR3 DNA: TGTGCCAGTAGTATTTCGAGAGGGGCACGCGACAATCAGCCCCAGCATTTT. This encodes CASSISRGARDNQPQHF. Full variable domain (outside the CDR3, taken from reference TRBV19 and TRBJ1-5): DGGITQSPKYLFRKEGQNVTLSCEQNLNHDAMYWYRQDPGQGLRLIYYSQIVNDFQKGDIAEGYSVSREKKESFPLTVTSAQKNPTAFYLCASSISRGARDNQPQHFGDGTRLSIL.

V is TRBV12-3 or TRBV12-4 and J is TRBJ2-1; 9 bases are shared with TRBD2. The CDR3 contains 15 residues. The V gene end was trimmed by 6 bases and the J gene end by 2 bases; junction bases not matched to a gene: 5. CDR3 sequence (DNA): TGTGCCAGCAGCGGGCGACTAGCGGCCTACAATGAGCAGTTCTTC. This translates into CASSGRLAAYNEQFF.

This clonotype was seen more than once but under ten times. This sequence joins TRBV19 and TRBJ1-4, with 9 bases aligning to TRBD1. CDR3 length equals 15 residues. J lost 8 bases, V lost 4 bases, and 8 bases had no gene match. CDR1 is LNHDA, CDR2 SQIVND, per germline (reference sequence). The CDR3 here is CASSTRTGVGEKLFF. DNA of the CDR3: TGTGCCAGTAGTACCCGGACAGGGGTCGGCGAAAAACTGTTTTTT.

This clonotype was picked up a small number of times. The CDR3 coding sequence is TGTGCCAGAAGCTTGAACGACCCCTATTTACGCACCATATATTTT. Amino acids: CARSLNDPYLRTIYF. The rearrangement joins TRBV5-3 to TRBJ1-3; D not resolved. TRBV5-3 is given ORF status, its function remaining uncertain. V was cut by 1 base and J by 9 bases, with 17 bases left in between. The CDR3 loop spans 15 amino acids.